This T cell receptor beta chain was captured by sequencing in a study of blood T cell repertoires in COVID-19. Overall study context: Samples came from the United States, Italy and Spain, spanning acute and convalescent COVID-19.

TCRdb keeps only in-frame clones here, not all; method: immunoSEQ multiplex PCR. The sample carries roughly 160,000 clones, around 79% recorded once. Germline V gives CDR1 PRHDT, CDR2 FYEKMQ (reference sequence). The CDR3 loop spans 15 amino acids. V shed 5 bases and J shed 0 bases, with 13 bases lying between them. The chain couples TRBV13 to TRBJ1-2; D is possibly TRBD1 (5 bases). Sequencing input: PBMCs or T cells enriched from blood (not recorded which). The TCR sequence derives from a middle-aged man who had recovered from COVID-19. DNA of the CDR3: TGTGCCAGCAGCCAAAGGGGTGCGACTAACTATGGCTACACCTTC. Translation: CASSQRGATNYGYTF.